This TCR beta chain was identified in a study of response to subunit inactivated influenza vaccine. TCRdb passed the RT-PCR reads through MiXCR, listing each CDR3 protein once. The sample shows 550,000 to 600,000 distinct CDR3 sequences, around 11% of them seen only once. Study-wide results and limits: Few additional T cells are recruited per seasonal influenza vaccination, authors suggested.

The CDR3 has 17 residues. Germline V CDR1 and CDR2: DFQATT, SNEGSKA (reference sequence). V lost 1 base and J lost 6; bases outside the gene matches: 9. As concerns this clonotype: Its target is not known.

The sample in question was PBMCs from blood, obtained on the day of vaccination. The TCR was taken from a man between 50 and 59 years old who received an inactivated influenza vaccine. V and J are TRBV20-1 and TRBJ2-1; 13 bases are shared with TRBD2. DNA for the CDR3: TGCAGTGCTAGAGGGGGACTAGCGGGGTCCCCCGGCAATGAGCAGTTCTTC. Its translation: CSARGGLAGSPGNEQFF.